This entry lists 12 T cell receptor beta chains sequenced from one sample in a study of blood T cell repertoires in COVID-19. Profiled with immunoSEQ multiplex PCR; TCRdb holds only in-frame clones, not every one. The sample includes 650,000 to 800,000 clones, more than 80% of them seen just once. Material: peripheral blood. The source of these receptors is a woman between 18 and 29 years old with acute or convalescent COVID-19.

The V gene is TRBV5-1, the J gene TRBJ2-7; 7 nucleotides match TRBD1. Trimming removed 5 bases from V and 2 bases from J; junction bases left unmatched: 10. The CDR3 is made up of 15 amino acids. Germline V gene data show CDR1 as SGHRS and CDR2 as YFSETQ. As DNA, the CDR3 is TGCGCCAGCAGAGCGACAGGGATAAGCCCCTACGAGCAGTACTTC. It encodes CASRATGISPYEQYF.

This clone was recorded a few times. The chain has TRBV18 and TRBJ1-1, with 8 positions matching TRBD1. Germline values: CDR1 KGHSH, CDR2 LQKENI. Trimming cost V 3 bases and J 4 bases; bases outside gene matches: 7. CDR3 size: 15 residues. The CDR3 reads CASSPDRAGITEAFF. The DNA of the CDR3 is TGTGCCAGCTCACCGGACAGGGCGGGGATCACTGAAGCTTTCTTT.

The chain is built from TRBV6-4 and TRBJ2-1; 7 bases agree with TRBD1. Germline assignment: CDR1 MRHNA and CDR2 SNTAGT. This CDR3 region has 14 residues. Trimming at V came to 5 bases and at J to 8 bases, leaving 9 bases not matched to a gene. The CDR3 DNA follows: TGTGCCAGCAGTCCCCCGACAGGGTTCGATGAGCAGTTCTTC. It yields the protein CASSPPTGFDEQFF.

This clone was picked up a small number of times. This sequence joins TRBV4-3 and TRBJ1-1, with TRBD1 matching over 8 bases. V lost 5 bases and J lost 7; bases outside the gene matches: 9. This CDR3 comprises 14 residues. Germline assignment: CDR1 LGHNA and CDR2 YSLEER. This chain's CDR3 is CASSIGQGGGEAFF. The CDR3 DNA reads TGCGCCAGCAGCATTGGACAGGGAGGGGGTGAAGCTTTCTTT.

Regarding this clone: Other DNA sequences in this sample translate to the same CDR3. The chain is built from TRBV11-2 and TRBJ1-6; TRBD1 matches 8 bases. Trimming at V came to 5 bases and at J to 8 bases, leaving 5 bases not matched to a gene. From germline, CDR1 is SGHAT and CDR2 FQNNGV. The CDR3 is made up of 14 amino acids. Here the CDR3 reads CASSLGQGYSPLHF. The CDR3 DNA reads as TGTGCCAGCAGCCTTGGACAGGGATATTCACCCCTCCACTTT.

The chain links TRBV1 to TRBJ2-1; the table's TRBD2 call for D was not verified on the DNA. TRBV1 is given as a pseudogene. The CDR3 length is 18 residues. The CDR3 DNA reads as TGCACCAGCATATCGTGCGGACTAGCGGGGGCGTCCTACAATGAGCAGTTCTTC. Residues: CTSISCGLAGASYNEQFF.

The V gene is TRBV9, the J gene TRBJ2-7, with D tentatively TRBD1 (6 bases). With 3 bases removed from V and 4 bases from J, the gap between germline ends came to 20 bases. Per germline, CDR1 SGDLS and CDR2 YYNGEE. CDR3 size: 16 residues. The CDR3 loop reads CASSATQGLGIYEQYF. The CDR3, as DNA: TGTGCCAGCAGCGCGACCCAGGGGCTGGGGATATACGAGCAGTACTTC.

The chain uses TRBV5-6 and TRBJ2-2; TRBD1 aligns across 10 bases. This CDR3 has 16 residues. With V trimmed by 1 base and J by 5 bases, 5 bases remained unmatched. CDR1 and CDR2 from the germline V gene are SGHDT and YYEEEE. The CDR3 sequence: CASSLTTGGFTGELFF. The CDR3 coding sequence is TGTGCCAGCAGCTTGACGACAGGGGGCTTTACCGGGGAGCTGTTTTTT.

The chain has TRBV27 and TRBJ2-7; D is ambiguous. Trimming stripped 11 bases from V and 0 bases from J, with 11 bases between. The germline CDR1 and CDR2 sequences are MNHEY and SMNVEV (reference sequence). The CDR3 contains 12 residues. The CDR3 spells CARKTSSYEQYF. The CDR3 DNA is TGTGCCCGAAAGACATCCTCCTACGAGCAGTACTTC.

V gene TRBV10-3 combines with J gene TRBJ2-3; 10 positions match TRBD2. This CDR3 comprises 15 residues. Germline assignment: CDR1 ENHRY and CDR2 SYGVKD. The J segment lost 2 bases and the V segment lost 6 bases, leaving 5 bases of the junction unmatched. The CDR3 reads CAIRVLAGNTDTQYF. DNA of the CDR3: TGTGCCATCAGGGTACTAGCGGGGAACACAGATACGCAGTATTTT.

This rearrangement joins TRBV5-6 to TRBJ2-7, with TRBD1 identical over 7 bases. Germline CDR1 is SGHDT and CDR2 is YYEEEE. CDR3 length: 13 amino acids. V was clipped by 4 bases and J by 1 base; unmatched bases: 2. The CDR3 sequence: CASSPGQSYEQYF. CDR3 DNA sequence: TGTGCCAGCAGCCCGGGACAGTCCTACGAGCAGTACTTC. The full variable domain, its missing parts supplied by reference TRBV5-6 and TRBJ2-7, is DAGVTQSPTHLIKTRGQQVTLRCSPKSGHDTVSWYQQALGQGPQFIFQYYEEEERQRGNFPDRFSGHQFPNYSSELNVNALLLGDSALYLCASSPGQSYEQYFGPGTRLTVT.

In regard to this clone: At one boundary the junction diverges from the germline segment, which might be a read error. The gene calls are TRBV12-3 or TRBV12-4 and TRBJ1-1; 8 positions agree with TRBD1. CDR3 length: 13 residues. The CDR3 spells CASRGPGDTEAFF. DNA for the CDR3: TGTGCTAGCAGGGGGCCGGGAGACACTGAAGCTTTCTTT.